This entry lists 14 T cell receptor beta chains sequenced from one sample in a study of blood T cells in healthy people across ages. Combining a sample-barcoded 5' primer with a J-beta primer mix, a second PCR ran for roughly 7 to 11 cycles. TCRdb passed the 5' RACE reads through MiXCR, listing each CDR3 protein once. Counted here are approximately 800,000 distinct CDR3 sequences, about 55% occurring once; the ten biggest clones make up under 50%. The specimen sequenced was blood. Receptors were obtained from an older man in good health.

V usage is TRBV12-3 or TRBV12-4 and J usage is TRBJ2-7; the D is unclear. This CDR3 region has 14 residues. Trimming removed 1 base from V and 4 bases from J, with 11 bases in between. CDR3 loop: CASSLGRFGYEQYF. CDR3 DNA sequence: TGTGCCAGCAGTTTAGGGAGATTCGGATACGAGCAGTACTTC.

There are a few counts of this clonotype. V is TRBV10-2 and J is TRBJ2-3; a weak D match, TRBD1 (6 bases). This CDR3 has 14 residues. V lost 8 bases and J lost 2, with 14 bases in between. Germline-derived CDR1 and CDR2 are WSHSY and SAAADI. For the CDR3, the DNA is TGCGCCAGCGCCGGACAGATATACACAGATACGCAGTATTTT. Translating gives CASAGQIYTDTQYF.

The CDR3 nucleotides read TGTGCCAGCGAGCGGACAGGGAAAGCCGGGGAGCTGTTTTTT. As protein: CASERTGKAGELFF. The chain links TRBV6-2 or TRBV6-3 to TRBJ2-2, with 8 positions matching TRBD1. V lost 8 bases, J lost 6 bases, and 8 bases stayed unmatched. CDR1 MNHEY and CDR2 SVGEGT come from the germline V gene. The CDR3 sequence is 14 residues long.

J is TRBJ2-7 and V is TRBV13; perhaps D is TRBD1 or TRBD2 (5 bases each). Trimming stripped 5 bases from V and 0 bases from J, with 14 bases between. Per germline, CDR1 PRHDT and CDR2 FYEKMQ (reference sequence). There are 15 residues in the CDR3. CDR3 nucleotides: TGTGCCAGCAGCGCCCGGGGCAGTAGCTCCTACGAGCAGTACTTC. This translates into CASSARGSSSYEQYF. Full variable domain (remainder filled in from reference TRBV13 and TRBJ2-7): AAGVIQSPRHLIKEKRETATLKCYPIPRHDTVYWYQQGPGQDPQFLISFYEKMQSDKGSIPDRFSAQQFSDYHSELNMSSLELGDSALYFCASSARGSSSYEQYFGPGTRLTVT.

The chain couples TRBV7-8 to TRBJ2-7, with 7 bases fitting TRBD2. The CDR3 is made up of 13 amino acids. V shed 7 bases, J shed 4 bases, and the junction held 7 bases outside the gene matches. The V gene's germline CDR1 is SGHVS and CDR2 FQNEAQ. The DNA for the CDR3 is TGTGCCAGCACCGGCCGGGGGGTTTACGAGCAGTACTTC. It specifies CASTGRGVYEQYF.

This clonotype was found a few times. V usage is TRBV3-1 and J usage is TRBJ2-5; 7 nucleotides align to TRBD2. The J segment lost 5 bases and the V segment lost 0 bases, leaving 12 bases of the junction unmatched. CDR3 length: 17 amino acids. The germline V gene encodes CDR1 LGHDT and CDR2 YNNKEL (reference sequence). The DNA of the CDR3 is TGTGCCAGCAGCCAAGACCTAGCGGCCGGCGTGGGCGAGACCCAGTACTTC. This codes for CASSQDLAAGVGETQYF.

The chain has TRBV7-2 and TRBJ2-3; D unclear. Germline loops: CDR1 SGHTA, CDR2 FQGNSA. Deletions cut 4 bases from V and 6 bases from J, with 11 bases between. The CDR3 extends over 13 amino acids. This CDR3 reads CASSSQDGDTQYF. CDR3 bases: TGTGCCAGCAGCTCCCAGGACGGGGATACGCAGTATTTT.

V is TRBV19 and J is TRBJ2-7; D gene uncertain. In germline, CDR1 is LNHDA, CDR2 SQIVND (reference sequence). The CDR3 sequence is 15 residues long. V lost 10 bases and J 4 bases, leaving 23 bases between the germline ends. DNA of the CDR3: TGTGCCACCACCCGAGACGCGTGGAGTGGATACGAGCAGTACTTC. Translation: CATTRDAWSGYEQYF. Filled out from reference TRBV19 and TRBJ2-7, the complete variable domain reads DGGITQSPKYLFRKEGQNVTLSCEQNLNHDAMYWYRQDPGQGLRLIYYSQIVNDFQKGDIAEGYSVSREKKESFPLTVTSAQKNPTAFYLCATTRDAWSGYEQYFGPGTRLTVT.

This clonotype was seen more than once but under ten times. J is TRBJ2-1 and V is TRBV28, with no clear D. Trimming took 2 bases from V and 7 from J, leaving 12 bases between them. CDR3 length: 14 amino acids. From germline, CDR1 is MDHEN and CDR2 SYDVKM. CDR3 sequence: CASSLDGQRNEQFF. In DNA form, the CDR3 reads TGTGCCAGCAGTTTAGATGGCCAGAGGAATGAGCAGTTCTTC.

This clonotype was observed a few times. CDR3 sequence reads: CASSLGDPSNQPQHF. The DNA of the CDR3 is TGTGCCAGCAGTTTAGGGGATCCTAGCAATCAGCCCCAGCATTTT. V gene TRBV27 combines with J gene TRBJ1-5, with D hard to call. The V end lost 2 bases, the J end lost 0 bases, and 8 bases lay between the germline ends. CDR1 MNHEY and CDR2 SMNVEV come from the germline V gene (reference sequence). The CDR3 loop spans 15 amino acids.

This clonotype has just a few counts. The V call is TRBV7-2, the J call TRBJ2-5; D not resolved. The CDR3 totals 14 residues. The V end lost 3 bases, the J end lost 11 bases, and 19 bases lay between the germline ends. Germline CDR1 is SGHTA and CDR2 is FQGNSA. The CDR3 DNA reads TGTGCCAGCAGCTTGACGGTTACGTATTCGGAGCAGTACTTC. Translating it yields CASSLTVTYSEQYF.

This chain links TRBV7-9 with TRBJ2-1, with D perhaps matching TRBD1 (6 bases). The V gene's germline CDR1 is SEHNR and CDR2 FQNEAQ (reference sequence). Trimming took 1 base from V and 8 from J, leaving 15 bases between them. This CDR3 contains 15 residues. The CDR3 protein is CASSLVGAASDEQFF. For the CDR3, the DNA is TGTGCCAGCAGCTTAGTGGGGGCGGCGAGCGATGAGCAGTTCTTC.

The chain has TRBV27 and TRBJ2-5, with D possibly called TRBD1 or TRBD2 (5 bases each). Germline V lookup: CDR1 MNHEY, CDR2 SMNVEV (reference sequence). V lost 8 bases to trimming and J lost 5 bases, with 15 bases between them. The CDR3 has 13 amino acids. The DNA for the CDR3 is TGTGCCAGCTCCAGGGTCTGGAGGGAGACCCAGTACTTC. It yields the protein CASSRVWRETQYF.

The rearrangement joins TRBV6-1 to TRBJ2-7, with 10 bases that match TRBD2. Germline lookup yields CDR1 MNHNS and CDR2 SASEGT. Trimming removed 4 bases from V and 3 bases from J; junction bases left unmatched: 3. The CDR3 consists of 14 residues. The CDR3 loop reads CASSVLAGNYEQYF. DNA of the CDR3: TGTGCCAGCAGTGTACTAGCGGGAAACTACGAGCAGTACTTC.